These T cell receptor beta chains were read from a single sample in a study of regulatory T cells in long-lasting Graves disease. TCRdb re-called the multiplex PCR reads through MiXCR, storing one row per CDR3 protein. This table has around 450,000 distinct CDR3 sequences, about 22% appearing once. The specimen comprised peripheral blood mononuclear cells (PBMCs), sampled when the disease was refractory, from a patient treated with antithyroid drugs. Receptor source: a female donor with Graves disease. CDR3s include the opening cysteine and the closing phenylalanine or tryptophan. A D gene is named only where the DNA matches it firmly. Size values are once, few and many counts, or a class for expanded clones, and some rows have none.

v_gene	d_gene	len	j_gene	abundance	CDR3aa	CDR3nt
TRBV10-3	TRBD1	17	TRBJ1-4	NA	CASSLTGGRFTNEKLFF	TGTGCCAGCAGCCTGACAGGGGGCCGGTTTACTAATGAAAAACTGTTTTTT
TRBV3-1	NA	15	TRBJ2-5	many	CASSPSPGGKETQYF	TGTGCCAGCAGCCCCTCCCCCGGAGGGAAAGAGACCCAGTACTTC
TRBV4-2	NA	14	TRBJ1-1	NA	CASSQDSLGGRAFF	TGTGCCAGCAGCCAAGATTCCCTCGGGGGGCGAGCTTTCTTT
TRBV7-6	TRBD2	16	TRBJ2-7	NA	CASSLGQTSGPYKQYF	TGTGCCAGCAGCTTAGGTCAAACTAGCGGACCCTACAAGCAGTACTTC
TRBV6-2/TRBV6-3	TRBD1	14	TRBJ2-7	few	CASSSPPGGVEQYF	TGTGCCAGCAGTTCCCCCCCAGGGGGCGTAGAGCAGTACTTC
TRBV28	NA	15	TRBJ2-7	many	CASSLPFTSAYEQYF	TGTGCCAGCAGTTTACCCTTTACATCGGCCTACGAGCAGTACTTC
TRBV20-1	NA	17	TRBJ1-1	many	CSARELGQFTMNTEAFF	TGCAGTGCTAGAGAATTAGGGCAGTTCACCATGAACACTGAAGCTTTCTTT
TRBV5-5	NA	16	TRBJ1-1	NA	CASSLEGGGTGTEAFF	TGTGCCAGCAGCTTGGAAGGCGGGGGGACGGGGACTGAAGCTTTCTTT
TRBV11-2	NA	11	TRBJ1-1	many	CASSPWAEAFF	TGTGCCAGCAGCCCGTGGGCGGAAGCTTTCTTT
TRBV7-9	TRBD1	19	TRBJ2-6	few	CASSLAVDRGPSGANVLTF	TGTGCCAGCAGCTTAGCGGTGGACAGGGGCCCGTCTGGGGCCAACGTCCTGACTTTC
TRBV10-3	NA	13	TRBJ2-3	NA	CAIRAGRDDTQYF	TGTGCCATCAGAGCTGGCAGGGACGATACGCAGTATTTT
TRBV6-2/TRBV6-3	TRBD1	16	TRBJ2-3	NA	CASSWGQGAATDTQYF	TGTGCCAGCAGTTGGGGACAGGGGGCTGCGACAGATACGCAGTATTTT
TRBV7-9	TRBD2	13	TRBJ2-5	many	CATRAGAQETQYF	TGTGCCACCAGAGCGGGGGCCCAAGAGACCCAGTACTTC
TRBV20-1	NA	15	TRBJ2-7	NA	CSARVWRGLSYEQYF	TGCAGTGCTAGAGTTTGGAGGGGCCTCTCCTACGAGCAGTACTTC
TRBV12-3/TRBV12-4	TRBD2	14	TRBJ2-7	NA	CASSLTSGSYEHYF	TGTGCCAGCAGTTTGACTAGCGGCTCCTACGAGCACTACTTC
TRBV15	NA	17	TRBJ1-3	NA	CATARSQGLSSGNTIYF	TGTGCCACCGCGCGAAGCCAGGGGTTGAGCTCTGGAAACACCATATATTTT
TRBV6-2/TRBV6-3	NA	14	TRBJ2-7	NA	CASSYSYGPYKQYF	TGTGCCAGCAGTTACTCCTACGGCCCCTACAAGCAGTACTTC
TRBV6-1	TRBD2	16	TRBJ2-7	few	CASSRPGLAGGYEQYF	TGTGCCAGCAGTCGCCCGGGACTAGCGGGAGGCTACGAGCAGTACTTC
TRBV20-1	TRBD1	13	TRBJ2-7	NA	CSARSGTGDEQYF	TGCAGTGCTAGGTCCGGGACAGGGGACGAGCAGTACTTC
TRBV28	TRBD1	16	TRBJ1-5	many	CASSYRQGPRDQPQHF	TGTGCCAGCAGTTACCGACAGGGGCCCAGGGATCAGCCCCAGCATTTT
TRBV16	NA	15	TRBJ1-2	many	CASSQSKVPNYGYTF	TGTGCCAGCAGCCAATCCAAGGTTCCTAACTATGGCTACACCTTC
TRBV3-1	NA	11	TRBJ2-7	many	CASRSQHEQYF	TGTGCCAGCCGCTCTCAGCACGAGCAGTACTTC
TRBV6-2/TRBV6-3	NA	16	TRBJ2-1	few	CASSYGKPLWNNEQFF	TGTGCCAGCAGTTACGGTAAACCTTTGTGGAACAATGAGCAGTTCTTC
TRBV18	NA	16	TRBJ2-4	NA	CASSPSALSREAIQYF	TGTGCCAGCTCACCATCAGCCCTCTCCAGGGAGGCCATTCAGTACTTC
TRBV20-1	NA	15	TRBJ1-5	few	CSAQRAATLSQPQHF	TGCAGTGCCCAACGGGCAGCCACACTCAGTCAGCCCCAGCATTTT
TRBV3-1	NA	11	TRBJ1-1	few	CASSQSPAAFF	TGTGCCAGCAGCCAATCCCCTGCTGCTTTCTTT
TRBV10-3	NA	14	TRBJ1-2	few	CAISSLRDGNGYTF	TGTGCCATCAGTTCCCTCCGGGACGGTAATGGCTACACCTTC
TRBV9	TRBD2	15	TRBJ2-5	NA	CASSARAGGRETQYF	TGTGCCAGCAGCGCCCGAGCGGGGGGGCGGGAGACCCAGTACTTC
TRBV6-2/TRBV6-3	TRBD1	18	TRBJ1-1	NA	CASSPPDRAIMLDTEAFF	TGTGCCAGCAGTCCCCCGGACAGGGCCATTATGTTGGACACTGAAGCTTTCTTT
TRBV6-5	NA	13	TRBJ2-7	few	CASSYLMAYEQYF	TGTGCCAGCAGTTACCTGATGGCCTACGAGCAGTACTTC
TRBV6-1	TRBD1	13	TRBJ1-5	NA	CANSRQGDQPQHF	TGTGCCAACAGTAGACAGGGAGATCAGCCCCAGCATTTT
TRBV9	NA	15	TRBJ2-7	NA	CASSPEPDFSREQYF	TGTGCCAGCAGCCCCGAGCCGGACTTCTCAAGGGAACAGTACTTC
TRBV27	NA	15	TRBJ1-3	NA	CASSLAGSLLHTIYF	TGTGCCAGCAGTTTAGCTGGCAGTCTCCTCCACACCATATATTTT